Following are 10 T cell receptor beta chains from one sample sequenced in a study of blood T cell repertoires in COVID-19. Profiling relied on immunoSEQ multiplex PCR, and the TCRdb table lists in-frame clones only, not all of them. This table has under 200,000 clones, 81% appearing once. What was sequenced was PBMCs or T cells enriched from blood (not recorded which). These receptors were taken from a woman aged 40-49 years with acute COVID-19.

CDR3 region: CASSGGLAGGPYNEQFF. In DNA, the CDR3 is TGTGCCAGCAGCGGAGGACTAGCGGGAGGACCCTACAATGAGCAGTTCTTC. V usage is TRBV7-8 and J usage is TRBJ2-1; the match to TRBD2 covers 14 bases. The CDR3 consists of 17 residues. Germline-derived CDR1 and CDR2 are SGHVS and FQNEAQ. Germline trimming cut 5 bases from V and 2 bases from J; bases unmatched to any gene: 5.

In this sample, this clone turned up a few times. The chain is built from TRBV5-5 and TRBJ2-7, with 8 bases aligning to TRBD1. CDR3 size: 13 residues. CDR1 and CDR2 from the germline V gene are SGHKS and YYEKEE (reference sequence). Losses at the gene ends were 4 bases for V and 3 bases for J; bases not matched to a gene: 3. For the CDR3, the DNA is TGTGCCAGCAGCGTCGGGACAGGCTACGAGCAGTACGTC. Translation gives CASSVGTGYEQYV.

The chain links TRBV4-1 to TRBJ2-7; 16 positions agree with TRBD2. This CDR3 is 20 amino acids long. Trimming at V came to 0 bases and at J to 3 bases, leaving 11 bases not matched to a gene. The germline gives CDR1 MGHRA, CDR2 YSYEKL. CDR3 protein: CASSQEAGQGLAGGHYEQYF. The CDR3 coding sequence is TGCGCCAGCAGCCAAGAAGCGGGACAGGGACTAGCGGGAGGGCACTACGAGCAGTACTTC.

This chain uses TRBV7-3 with TRBJ2-1; 7 positions agree with TRBD2. Looked up from germline, CDR1 is SGHTA and CDR2 is FQGTGA. The CDR3 consists of 15 residues. The V gene end was trimmed by 2 bases and the J gene end by 3 bases; junction bases not matched to a gene: 4. CDR3 in amino acids: CASSLPGLGYNEQFF. As DNA, the CDR3 is TGTGCCAGCAGCTTACCCGGACTAGGCTACAATGAGCAGTTCTTC.

This chain joins TRBV7-3 and TRBJ1-4, with 7 bases fitting TRBD1. Germline assignment: CDR1 SGHTA and CDR2 FQGTGA. V lost 1 base and J lost 1; bases outside the gene matches: 9. The CDR3 runs to 18 residues. CDR3 DNA: TGTGCCAGCAGCTTAAGACGGGACAGCCCTGAAACTAATGAAAAACTGTTTTTT. This encodes CASSLRRDSPETNEKLFF. The variable domain in full, completed from reference TRBV7-3 and TRBJ1-4, reads GAGVSQTPSNKVTEKGKYVELRCDPISGHTALYWYRQSLGQGPEFLIYFQGTGAADDSGLPNDRFFAVRPEGSVSTLKIQRTERGDSAVYLCASSLRRDSPETNEKLFFGSGTQLSVL.

As concerns this clone: The identical CDR3 is also encoded by other nucleotide sequences in the sample. The rearrangement joins TRBV5-1 to TRBJ2-5; unclear D gene. The V gene's germline CDR1 is SGHRS and CDR2 YFSETQ. The CDR3 loop spans 13 amino acids. Between the trimmed V and J ends, which lost 0 bases and 1 base, there was a span of 4 bases. This CDR3 is CASSLGLQETQYF. CDR3 nucleotide sequence: TGCGCCAGCAGCTTGGGGCTCCAAGAGACCCAGTACTTC.

Only a few counts were recorded for this clone. The chain employs TRBV7-2 and TRBJ2-3; tentative D call: TRBD2 (6 bases). Trimming removed 2 bases from V and 0 bases from J, with 6 bases in between. This CDR3 contains 14 residues. Germline V lookup: CDR1 SGHTA, CDR2 FQGNSA. The CDR3 protein is CASSLSGSTDTQYF. The DNA of the CDR3 is TGTGCCAGCAGCTTAAGCGGGAGCACAGATACGCAGTATTTT.

The chain couples TRBV4-1 to TRBJ2-3, with TRBD2 matching over 16 bases. The CDR3 covers 18 residues. V was pared by 2 bases and J by 2 bases, with 4 bases of the junction left unmatched. Germline loops: CDR1 MGHRA, CDR2 YSYEKL. CDR3 region: CASSQLGTSGRDTDTQYF. The CDR3 bases are TGCGCCAGCAGCCAACTGGGGACTAGCGGGAGGGACACAGATACGCAGTATTTT.

The chain is built from TRBV19 and TRBJ1-1; maybe TRBD1 (6 bases). Germline V gene lookup returns CDR1 LNHDA and CDR2 SQIVND (reference sequence). The CDR3 spans 14 residues. Deletions cut 3 bases from V and 4 bases from J, with 12 bases between. CDR3 protein: CASSIAGARTEAFF. CDR3 sequence (DNA): TGTGCCAGTAGTATCGCGGGGGCGCGCACTGAAGCTTTCTTT.

This chain joins TRBV7-8 and TRBJ2-7; the D gene is possibly TRBD2 (6 bases). Germline CDR1 SGHVS, CDR2 FQNEAQ. V lost 1 base and J 0 bases, leaving 10 bases between the germline ends. This CDR3 has 15 residues. CDR3 in DNA: TGTGCCAGCAGCTTAGGGGAGGTGAGCTCCTACGAGCAGTACTTC. It translates to CASSLGEVSSYEQYF. Variable domain in full (rest from reference TRBV7-8 and TRBJ2-7): GAGVSQSPRYKVAKRGQDVALRCDPISGHVSLFWYQQALGQGPEFLTYFQNEAQLDKSGLPSDRFFAERPEGSVSTLKIQRTQQEDSAVYLCASSLGEVSSYEQYFGPGTRLTVT.